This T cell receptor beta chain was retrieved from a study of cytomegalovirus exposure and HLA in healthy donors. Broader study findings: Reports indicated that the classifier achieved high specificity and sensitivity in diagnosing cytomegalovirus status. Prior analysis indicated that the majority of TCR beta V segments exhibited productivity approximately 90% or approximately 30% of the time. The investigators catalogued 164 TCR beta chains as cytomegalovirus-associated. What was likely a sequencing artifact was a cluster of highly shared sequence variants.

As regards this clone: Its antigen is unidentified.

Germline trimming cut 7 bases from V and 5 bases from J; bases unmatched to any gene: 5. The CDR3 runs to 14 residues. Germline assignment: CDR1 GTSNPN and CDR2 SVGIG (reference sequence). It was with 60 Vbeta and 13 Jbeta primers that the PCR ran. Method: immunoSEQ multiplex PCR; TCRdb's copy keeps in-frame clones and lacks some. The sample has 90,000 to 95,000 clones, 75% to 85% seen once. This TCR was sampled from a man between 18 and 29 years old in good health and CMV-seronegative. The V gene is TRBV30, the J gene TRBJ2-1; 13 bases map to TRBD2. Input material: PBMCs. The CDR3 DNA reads TGTGCCTTAACTAGCGGGGGGGCCCACAATGAGCAGTTCTTC. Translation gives CALTSGGAHNEQFF.